Given below is one T cell receptor beta chain in context. At one end the junction does not follow the germline gene, possibly because of a read error. Using immunoSEQ multiplex PCR, the repertoire was profiled, and TCRdb retains in-frame clones only, with some absent. In the table there are fewer than 250,000 clones, about four fifths of which are singletons. This sample stems from a study of blood T cell repertoires in COVID-19. The CDR3 length is 14 residues. The germline gives CDR1 SGHRS, CDR2 YFSETQ. The rearrangement joins TRBV5-1 to TRBJ2-7; 12 bases match TRBD1. The clonotype was recovered from a middle-aged man with acute or convalescent COVID-19. Sequencing was done on a sample of peripheral blood. The CDR3, as DNA: TGCGCCAGCAGTTTGGGGACAGGGGGCGACGAGCAGTACTTC. Residues: CASSLGTGGDEQYF.